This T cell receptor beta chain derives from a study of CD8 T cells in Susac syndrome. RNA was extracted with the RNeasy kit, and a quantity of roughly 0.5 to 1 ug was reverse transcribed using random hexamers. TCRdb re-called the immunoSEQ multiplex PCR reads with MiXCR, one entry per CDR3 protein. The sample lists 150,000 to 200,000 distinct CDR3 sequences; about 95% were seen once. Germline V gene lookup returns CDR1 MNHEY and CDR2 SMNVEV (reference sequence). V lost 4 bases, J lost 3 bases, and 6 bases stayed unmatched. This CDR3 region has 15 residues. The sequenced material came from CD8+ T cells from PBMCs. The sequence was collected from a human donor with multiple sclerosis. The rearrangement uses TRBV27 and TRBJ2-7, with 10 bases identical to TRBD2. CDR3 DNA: TGTGCCAGCAGTTCAGCGGGAGGGCCGGGCTACGAGCAGTACTTC. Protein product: CASSSAGGPGYEQYF.